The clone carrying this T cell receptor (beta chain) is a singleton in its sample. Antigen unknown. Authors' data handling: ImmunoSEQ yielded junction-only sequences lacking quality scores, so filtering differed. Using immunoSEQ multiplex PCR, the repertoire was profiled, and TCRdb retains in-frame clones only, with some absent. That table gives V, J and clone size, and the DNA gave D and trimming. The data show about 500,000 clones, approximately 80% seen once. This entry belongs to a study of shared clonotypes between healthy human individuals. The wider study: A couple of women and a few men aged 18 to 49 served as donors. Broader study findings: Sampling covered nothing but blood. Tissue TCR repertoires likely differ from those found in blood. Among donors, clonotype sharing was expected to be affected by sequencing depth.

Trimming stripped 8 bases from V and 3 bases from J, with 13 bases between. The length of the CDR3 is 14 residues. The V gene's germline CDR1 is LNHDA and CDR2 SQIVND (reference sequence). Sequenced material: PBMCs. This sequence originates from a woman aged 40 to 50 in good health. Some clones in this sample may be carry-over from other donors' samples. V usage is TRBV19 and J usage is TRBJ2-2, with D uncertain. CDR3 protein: CASSPGRYTGELFF. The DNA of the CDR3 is TGTGCCAGTTCCCCGGGCCGATACACCGGGGAGCTGTTTTTT. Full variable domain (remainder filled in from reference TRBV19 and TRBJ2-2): DGGITQSPKYLFRKEGQNVTLSCEQNLNHDAMYWYRQDPGQGLRLIYYSQIVNDFQKGDIAEGYSVSREKKESFPLTVTSAQKNPTAFYLCASSPGRYTGELFFGEGSRLTVL.